In terms of frequency, the clone carrying this TCR beta chain is medium-sized. Antigen: not known. UMI-labeled TRB cDNA libraries were prepared by 5' RACE. TCRdb processed the 5' RACE reads again and assigns one entry to each CDR3 protein, with no DNA. In total, the table holds over 5,500 distinct CDR3 sequences. These data come from a study of CXCR3-negative and CXCR3-positive naive CD8 T cells. For the study at large: Every library held about 1.5 +/- 0.3 million TRB reads, and the total came to around 150 million. Points from the study as a whole: A higher hydrophobicity marked the TRB CDR3s of CXCR3-positive naive cells versus CXCR3-negative naive cells. Both naive subsets, CXCR3-negative and CXCR3-positive, displayed similar TRBV-TRBJ usage, unlike memory cells.

Germline CDR1 is SGHTA and CDR2 is FQGTGA. The CDR3 length is 17 residues. Researchers reported sorting every CD8+ T cell subset in triplicate, roughly 290,000 cells per sort. Sequencing input: naive CXCR3+ CD8+ T cells from blood. Subset described: CD45RO-CCR7+CD27+CD95- naive CD8+ T cells expressing CXCR3 (TNR3+). The clonotype was recovered from a human donor in good health. Some clones in this sample may be carry-over from other donors' samples. This chain links TRBV7-3 with TRBJ2-1. The CDR3: CASSLEGGGVYYNEQFF.